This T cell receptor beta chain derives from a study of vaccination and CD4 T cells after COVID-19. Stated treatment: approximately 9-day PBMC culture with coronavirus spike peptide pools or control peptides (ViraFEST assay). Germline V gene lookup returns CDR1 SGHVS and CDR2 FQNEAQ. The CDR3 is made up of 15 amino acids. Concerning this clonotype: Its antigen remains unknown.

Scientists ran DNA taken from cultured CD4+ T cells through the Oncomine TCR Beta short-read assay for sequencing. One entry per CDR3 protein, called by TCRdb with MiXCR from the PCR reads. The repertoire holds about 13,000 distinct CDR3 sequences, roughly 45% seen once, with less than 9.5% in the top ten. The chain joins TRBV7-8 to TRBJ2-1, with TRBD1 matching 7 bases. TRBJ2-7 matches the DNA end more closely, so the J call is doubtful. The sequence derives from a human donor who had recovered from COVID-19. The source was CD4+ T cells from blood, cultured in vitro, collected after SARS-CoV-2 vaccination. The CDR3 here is CASSLLLTKGAEQYF. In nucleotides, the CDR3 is TGTGCCAGCAGCTTATTACTAACAAAGGGGGCCGAGCAGTACTTC.